This entry lists 5 T cell receptor beta chains sequenced from one sample in a study of T cells in Graves' hyperthyroidism and ophthalmopathy. RNA transcripts gave rise to amplified TCR beta CDR3 regions. Primed by the HTBI set, a first-round RT-PCR was run on the TCR CDR3. A single record per CDR3 protein comes from TCRdb applying MiXCR to the multiplex PCR reads. Among around 500,000 distinct CDR3 sequences listed, 15% to 20% were seen once. Sequenced: blood. The receptors were gathered from a woman in her twenties or thirties with Graves' ophthalmopathy.

This clonotype occurred a few times. The CDR3 DNA is TGTGCCACCAGTGATCCGGGGTACTATGGCTACACCTTC. Amino acids: CATSDPGYYGYTF. The rearrangement links TRBV24-1 to TRBJ1-2; no reliable D call. The CDR3 spans 13 residues. Trimming took 3 bases from V and 3 from J, leaving 7 bases between them. The germline V gene encodes CDR1 KGHDR and CDR2 SFDVKD.

The CDR3 bases are TGTGCCAGCAGAGAACGGAGCTCCTACAATGAGCAGTTCTTC. This gives the protein CASRERSSYNEQFF. The V call is TRBV27, the J call TRBJ2-1; D is unresolved. Trimming took 6 bases from V and 0 from J, leaving 9 bases between them. CDR1 is MNHEY and CDR2 is SMNVEV in the germline V gene (reference sequence). This CDR3 is built from 14 residues.

The chain joins TRBV30 to TRBJ2-7; tentative D call: TRBD2 (6 bases). V lost 4 bases and J lost 1, with 17 bases in between. Germline CDR1 is GTSNPN and CDR2 is SVGIG (reference sequence). CDR3 length equals 15 residues. CDR3 sequence (DNA): TGTGCCTGGACCCTATCCGGGGGAAGTTCCTACGAGCAGTACTTC. It translates to CAWTLSGGSSYEQYF.

The table lists this clonotype with a few counts. J is TRBJ2-2 and V is TRBV20-1, with 7 bases fitting TRBD2. J gave up 5 bases and V 3 bases, and 3 bases lay outside the gene matches. This CDR3 has 13 residues. Germline V gives CDR1 DFQATT, CDR2 SNEGSKA (reference sequence). CDR3 nucleotide sequence: TGCAGTGCTAGGCTTAGCGGGACCGGGGAGCTGTTTTTT. Its protein is CSARLSGTGELFF.

In this sample, this clonotype turned up many times. The chain couples TRBV6-1 to TRBJ1-1; D is unresolved. Germline V CDR1 and CDR2: MNHNS, SASEGT. The CDR3 loop spans 12 amino acids. V was cut by 6 bases and J by 7 bases, with 12 bases left in between. The CDR3 loop is CASRVDAREAFF. The CDR3 DNA reads as TGTGCCAGCAGGGTGGACGCTCGTGAAGCTTTCTTT.